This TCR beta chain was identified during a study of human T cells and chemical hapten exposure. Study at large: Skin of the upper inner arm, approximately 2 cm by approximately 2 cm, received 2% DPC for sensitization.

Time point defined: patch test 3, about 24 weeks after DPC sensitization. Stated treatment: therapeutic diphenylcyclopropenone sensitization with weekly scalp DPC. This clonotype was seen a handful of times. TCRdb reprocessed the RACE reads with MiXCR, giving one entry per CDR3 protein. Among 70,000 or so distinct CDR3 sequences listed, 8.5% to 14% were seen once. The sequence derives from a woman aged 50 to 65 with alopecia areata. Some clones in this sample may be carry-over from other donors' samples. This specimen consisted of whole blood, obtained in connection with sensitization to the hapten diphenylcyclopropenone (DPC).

The CDR3, as DNA: TGTGCCAGCAGCTTGGAACGCGGGACGCAGTATTTT. Its translation is CASSLERGTQYF. The chain carries TRBV7-8 and TRBJ2-3; D is perhaps TRBD2 (5 bases). V lost 3 bases, J lost 9 bases, and 10 bases lay in between. The germline gives CDR1 SGHVS, CDR2 FQNEAQ. This CDR3 spans 12 amino acids.